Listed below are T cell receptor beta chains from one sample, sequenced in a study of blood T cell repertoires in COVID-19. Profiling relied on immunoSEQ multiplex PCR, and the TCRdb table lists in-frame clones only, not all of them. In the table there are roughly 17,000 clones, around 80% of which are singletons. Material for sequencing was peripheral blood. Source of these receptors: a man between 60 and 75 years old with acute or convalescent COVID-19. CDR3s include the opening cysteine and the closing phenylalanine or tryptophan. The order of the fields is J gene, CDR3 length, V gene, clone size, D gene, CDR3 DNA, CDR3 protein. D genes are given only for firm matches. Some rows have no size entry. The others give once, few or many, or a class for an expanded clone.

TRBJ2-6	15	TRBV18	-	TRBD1	TGTGCCAGCTCCCCTGACAGGGCTGGGGCCAACGTCCTGACTTTC	CASSPDRAGANVLTF
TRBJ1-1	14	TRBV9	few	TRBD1	TGTGCCAGCAGCGTGGGACAGATCGGCACTGAAGCTTTCTTT	CASSVGQIGTEAFF
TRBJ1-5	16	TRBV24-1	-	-	TGTGCCACCAGTGATTCCGAACATGGACAGCTTCGGCCCCAGCATTTT	CATSDSEHGQLRPQHF
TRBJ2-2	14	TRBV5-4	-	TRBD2	TGTGCCACCCACACTAGCGCTAACACCGGGGAGCTGTTTTTT	CATHTSANTGELFF
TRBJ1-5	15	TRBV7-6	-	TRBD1	TGTGCCAGCAGCAGCAGACAGGGGTTCAATCAGCCCCAGCATTTT	CASSSRQGFNQPQHF
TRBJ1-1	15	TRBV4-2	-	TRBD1	TGTGCCAGCAGCCAACCGGACAGGGTGAACGCTGAAGCTTTCTTT	CASSQPDRVNAEAFF
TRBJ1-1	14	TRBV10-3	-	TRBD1	TGTGCCATCAGCCGCGGGACAGGGCGACCTGAAGCTTTCTTT	CAISRGTGRPEAFF
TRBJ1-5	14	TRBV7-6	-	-	TGTGCCAGCAGCTTAGTGGGGGGAGATCAGCCCCAGCATTTT	CASSLVGGDQPQHF
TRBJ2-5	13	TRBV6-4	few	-	TGTGCCAGCAGTCCACAGGGTTCGGAGACCCAGTACTTC	CASSPQGSETQYF
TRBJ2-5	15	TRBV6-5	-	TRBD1	TGTGCCAGTAGAACCGGGACAGGGTTAGGAGAGACCCAGTACTTC	CASRTGTGLGETQYF
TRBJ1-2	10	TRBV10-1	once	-	TGCGCCAGCAATGACAGTCGCTACACCTTC	CASNDSRYTF
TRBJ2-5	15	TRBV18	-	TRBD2	TGTGCCAGCTCTCCAGGCCAGCGGGGAGAAGAGACCCAGTACTTC	CASSPGQRGEETQYF
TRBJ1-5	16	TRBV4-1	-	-	TGCGCCAGCAGCCAAGATCACACCAGGGCCAATCAGCCCCAGCATTTT	CASSQDHTRANQPQHF
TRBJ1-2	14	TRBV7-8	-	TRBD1	TGTGCCAGCAGCTTAGACCAGGGGGCGCAAGGCTACACCTTC	CASSLDQGAQGYTF
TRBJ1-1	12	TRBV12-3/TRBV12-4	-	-	TGTGCCAGCAGTTTTGGGGGGACTGAAGCTTTCTTT	CASSFGGTEAFF
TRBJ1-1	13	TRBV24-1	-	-	TGTGCCACCAGGGCCCGGACTAACACTGAAGCTTTCTTT	CATRARTNTEAFF
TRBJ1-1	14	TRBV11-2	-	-	TGTGCCAGCAGCTTAAGATCGGGGGACACTGAAGCTTTCTTT	CASSLRSGDTEAFF
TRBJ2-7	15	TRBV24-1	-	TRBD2	TGTGCCACCAGTGATCCACAGCGGGGCTCCTACGAGCAGTACTTC	CATSDPQRGSYEQYF
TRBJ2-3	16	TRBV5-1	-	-	TGCGCCAGCAGTCTCGAACGGGGAGCCTACACAGATACGCAGTATTTT	CASSLERGAYTDTQYF
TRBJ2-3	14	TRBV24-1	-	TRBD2	TGTGCCACCAGTTGGGGACTAGCGTCAGATACGCAGTATTTT	CATSWGLASDTQYF
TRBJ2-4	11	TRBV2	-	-	TGTGCCAGCAGTGTTAGAAACATTCAGTACTTC	CASSVRNIQYF
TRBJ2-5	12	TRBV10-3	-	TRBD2	TGTGCCATCAGTGAGGGGGAGGGGACCCAGTACTTC	CAISEGEGTQYF
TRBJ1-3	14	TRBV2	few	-	TGTGCCAGCAGTGAGACAGCCACCCGAAACACCATATATTTT	CASSETATRNTIYF
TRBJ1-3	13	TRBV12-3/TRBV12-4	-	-	TGTGCCAGCACCCCCCATTCTGGAAACACCATATATTTT	CASTPHSGNTIYF
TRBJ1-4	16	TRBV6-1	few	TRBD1	TGTGCCAGCAGTGCTCAAGGACAGGGAGGGAGTGAAAAACTGTTTTTT	CASSAQGQGGSEKLFF
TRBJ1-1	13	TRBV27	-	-	TGTGCCAGCAGTTTATCGCAGTACACTGAAGCTTTCTTT	CASSLSQYTEAFF
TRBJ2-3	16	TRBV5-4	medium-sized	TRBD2	TGTGCCAGCAGCACGACGGGGAGGGGTGAGACAGATACGCAGTATTTT	CASSTTGRGETDTQYF
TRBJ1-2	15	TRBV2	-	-	TGTGCCAGCATCCGGGGAGGGACAACGAACTATGGCTACACCTTC	CASIRGGTTNYGYTF
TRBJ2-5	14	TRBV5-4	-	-	TGTGCCAGCAGCTTGGCGGCGGTCGAGGAGACCCAGTACTTC	CASSLAAVEETQYF
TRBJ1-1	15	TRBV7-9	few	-	TGTGCCAGCAGCCGAGCGGAGGGATGGAGCACTGAAGCTTTCTTT	CASSRAEGWSTEAFF
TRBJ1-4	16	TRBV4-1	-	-	TGCGCCAGCAGCCAAGATCGGGAGGGCTTAATGAGAAAACTGTTTTTT	CASSQDREGLMRKLFF
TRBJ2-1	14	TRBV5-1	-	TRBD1	TGCGCCAGCAGCGCGGGACAGGGGTATGGTGAGCAGTTCTTC	CASSAGQGYGEQFF
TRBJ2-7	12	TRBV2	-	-	TGTGCCAGCAGTGGCGGACACCGAGAGCAGTACTTC	CASSGGHREQYF
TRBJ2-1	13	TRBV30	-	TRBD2	TGTGCCTGGAGTTACGGGGGGTACAATGAGCAGTTCTTC	CAWSYGGYNEQFF
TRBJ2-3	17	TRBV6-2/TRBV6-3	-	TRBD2	TGTGCCAGCAGCGCGCGGGGACTAGCGGGGGGCACAGATACGCAGTATTTT	CASSARGLAGGTDTQYF
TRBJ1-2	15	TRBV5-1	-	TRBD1	TGCGCCAGCAGCTCAGACAGGGGGCTCGGCTATGGCTACACCTTC	CASSSDRGLGYGYTF
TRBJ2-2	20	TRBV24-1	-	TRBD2	TGTGCCACCAGTGATCCCTCCGGGACTAGCGGGGGAACGAACACCGGGGAGCTGTTTTTT	CATSDPSGTSGGTNTGELFF
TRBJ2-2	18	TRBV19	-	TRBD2	TGTGCCAGTAGTATGACAAGGCGGGGGAGACCTAACACCGGGGAGCTGTTTTTT	CASSMTRRGRPNTGELFF
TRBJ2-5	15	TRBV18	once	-	TGTGCCAGCTCACCTCCGACTGTCAGAGGGGAGACCCAGTACTTC	CASSPPTVRGETQYF
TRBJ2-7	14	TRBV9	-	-	TGTGCCAGCAGCCCTTCCGGGTTTGGGAGGGAGCAGTACTTC	CASSPSGFGREQYF
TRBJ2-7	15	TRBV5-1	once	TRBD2	TGCGCCAGCAGCTTGGCGGGGGGATGGAGCTACGAGCAGTACTTC	CASSLAGGWSYEQYF
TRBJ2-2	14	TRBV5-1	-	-	TGCGCCAGCAGCTTGGATGTTATGGCAGAGGAGCTGTTTTTT	CASSLDVMAEELFF
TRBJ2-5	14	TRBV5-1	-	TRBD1	TGCGCCAGCAGCGCGACAGGGGAACAAGAGACCCAGTACTTC	CASSATGEQETQYF
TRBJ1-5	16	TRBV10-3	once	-	TGTGCCATCAGTGCTGGGACATTACTTAGCAATCAGCCCCAGCATTTT	CAISAGTLLSNQPQHF
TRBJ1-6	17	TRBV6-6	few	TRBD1	TGTGCCAGCAGTCTCTACTCTCCGGGACAGGGGGATTCACCCCTCCACTTT	CASSLYSPGQGDSPLHF
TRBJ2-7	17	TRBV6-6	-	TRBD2	TGTGCCAGCAGTCTTGGGGTGGGGAGGGACTTGACCTACGAGCAGTACTTC	CASSLGVGRDLTYEQYF
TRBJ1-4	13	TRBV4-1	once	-	TGCGCCAGCAGCCAAAACAGGAACGAAAAACTGTTTTTT	CASSQNRNEKLFF
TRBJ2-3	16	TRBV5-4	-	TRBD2	TGTGCCAGCAGCTTCGGTAGCGGGGGCCCGGGGGATACGCAGTATTTT	CASSFGSGGPGDTQYF
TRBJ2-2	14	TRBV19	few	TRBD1	TGTGCCAGTATAGGACAGGCCCTCACCGGGGAGCTGTTTTTT	CASIGQALTGELFF
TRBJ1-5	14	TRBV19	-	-	TGTGCCAGTAGAAGTGGGCAGGGTAATCAGCCCCAGCATTTT	CASRSGQGNQPQHF
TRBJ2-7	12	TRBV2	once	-	TGTGCCGTTTCCAATAACTTCTACGAGCAGTACTTC	CAVSNNFYEQYF
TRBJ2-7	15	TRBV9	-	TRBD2	TGTGCCAGCAGCGTAGTCCCTAATAGCGGGGCCGAGCAGTACTTC	CASSVVPNSGAEQYF
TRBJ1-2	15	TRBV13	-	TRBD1	TGTGCCAGCAGCTTCCAAGGACAGGGTGGGTATGGCTACACCTTC	CASSFQGQGGYGYTF
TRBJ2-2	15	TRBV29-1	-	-	TGCAGCGTCGCGGCAGGGATTGGGGACACCGGGGAGCTGTTTTTT	CSVAAGIGDTGELFF
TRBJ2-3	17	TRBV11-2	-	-	TGTGCCAGCAGCCCCCGCCTAGGAGCAGTTAGCACAGATACGCAGTATTTT	CASSPRLGAVSTDTQYF